Described below is a single T cell receptor (beta chain) sequence and its context. Data came from immunoSEQ multiplex PCR; TCRdb stores just in-frame clones and leaves some out. The repertoire holds around 2.5 million clones, with over 85% as singletons. This CDR3 region has 17 residues. CDR1 is SGHRS and CDR2 is YFSETQ in the germline V gene. The V segment lost 2 bases and the J segment 2 bases; nucleotides outside the gene matches: 8. This sample is drawn from a study of shared clonotypes between healthy human individuals. The sample was naive CD4+ T cells from PBMCs. Noted subset: CD45RA+ positively selected. The receptor was derived from a young man in good health. Some clones in this sample may be carry-over from other donors' samples. This chain connects TRBV5-1 to TRBJ1-4; 8 nucleotides agree with TRBD1. In DNA, the CDR3 is TGCGCCAGCAGCTTCAGCAGGGGGCTAGGTACTAATGAAAAACTGTTTTTT. This gives the protein CASSFSRGLGTNEKLFF.